This TCR beta chain was identified in a study of shared clonotypes between healthy human individuals. The overall study: The donor group consisted of a couple of women and three men, aged 18 to 49.

Generated by immunoSEQ multiplex PCR, the TCRdb table keeps only in-frame clones and is missing some. The table records some 2,500,000 clones, 93% of them present only once. This clone was counted a single time. Its matching antigen is unknown. Broader study findings: Lower generation probabilities were found for non-shared clonotypes than for those shared by all four donors.

The junction had 10 bases not matched to a gene; V was cut back by 4 bases and J by 12 bases. Germline V CDR1 and CDR2: SGHAT, FQNNGV. The CDR3 spans 14 residues. The sequencing sample was made of naive CD4+ T cells from PBMCs. The subset: CD45RA+ positively selected. This rearrangement joins TRBV11-2 to TRBJ2-1; 9 bases align to TRBD1. The sequence came from a man younger than 35 in good health. Some clones in this sample may be carry-over from other donors' samples. The CDR3 spells CASSSGTGLGRQFF. In nucleotides, the CDR3 is TGTGCCAGCAGCTCCGGGACAGGGCTTGGTCGGCAGTTCTTC.